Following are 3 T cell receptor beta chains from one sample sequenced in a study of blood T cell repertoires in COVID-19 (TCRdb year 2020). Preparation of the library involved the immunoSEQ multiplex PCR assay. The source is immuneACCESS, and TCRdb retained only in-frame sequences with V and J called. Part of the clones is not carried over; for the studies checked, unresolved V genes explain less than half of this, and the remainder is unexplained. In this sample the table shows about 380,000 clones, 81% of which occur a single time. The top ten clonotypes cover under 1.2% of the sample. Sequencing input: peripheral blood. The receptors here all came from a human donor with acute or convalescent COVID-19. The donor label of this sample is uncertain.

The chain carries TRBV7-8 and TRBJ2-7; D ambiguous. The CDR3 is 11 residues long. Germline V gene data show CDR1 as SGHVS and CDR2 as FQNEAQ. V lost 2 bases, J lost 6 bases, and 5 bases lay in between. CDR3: CASSLTGEQYF. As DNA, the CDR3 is TGTGCCAGCAGCTTAACTGGCGAGCAGTACTTC.

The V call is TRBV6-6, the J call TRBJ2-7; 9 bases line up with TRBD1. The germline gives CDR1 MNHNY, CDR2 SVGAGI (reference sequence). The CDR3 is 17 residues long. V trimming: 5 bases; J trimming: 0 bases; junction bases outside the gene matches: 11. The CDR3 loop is CASSLDLDRGNSYEQYF. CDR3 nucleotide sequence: TGTGCCAGCAGTCTGGACCTTGACAGGGGGAACTCCTACGAGCAGTACTTC.

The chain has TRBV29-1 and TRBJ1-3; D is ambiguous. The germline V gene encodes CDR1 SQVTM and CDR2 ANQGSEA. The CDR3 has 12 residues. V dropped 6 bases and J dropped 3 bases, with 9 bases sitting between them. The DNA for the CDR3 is TGCAGCGTCGCGGTGGGTGGAAACACCATATATTTT. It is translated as CSVAVGGNTIYF. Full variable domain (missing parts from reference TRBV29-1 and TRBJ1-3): SAVISQKPSRDICQRGTSLTIQCQVDSQVTMMFWYRQQPGQSLTLIATANQGSEATYESGFVIDKFPISRPNLTFSTLTVSNMSPEDSSIYLCSVAVGGNTIYFGEGSWLTVV.